This T cell receptor (beta chain) was documented in a study of T-cell reconstitution after alpha-beta-depleted transplantation in children. As it was prepared, the TCRbeta library received unique molecular identifiers. Each CDR3 protein gets one entry after TCRdb re-called the PCR reads with MiXCR. The profile shows about 830,000 distinct CDR3 sequences, around 15% of them singletons. For this clonotype: Its target is unknown.

The CDR3 loop spans 12 amino acids. Germline values: CDR1 MNHEY, CDR2 SMNVEV (reference sequence). V lost 7 bases and J 11 bases, leaving 15 bases between the germline ends. Study results and caveats: The authors attributed T-cell counts and diversity one year after transplant mostly to newly produced T cells.

Material: PBMCs, mostly from graft donor cells, obtained 360 days after TCRalphabeta/CD19-depleted stem cell transplant. The TCR originated in a male patient younger than 18 who had a stem cell transplant for acute lymphoblastic leukemia, so the T cells may come from the graft donor. This chain links TRBV27 with TRBJ1-5; no definite D call. CDR3 coding DNA: TGTGCCAGCAACTCGGCGCTCGGGGCCCAGCATTTT. Its protein product is CASNSALGAQHF.